These T cell receptor beta chains were read from a single sample in a study of shared clonotypes between healthy human individuals. Repertoires were generated with immunoSEQ multiplex PCR, while TCRdb's copy carries only in-frame clones and drops some. The sample consists of roughly 2,300,000 clones, about nine tenths of them appearing once. The sample taken for sequencing was naive CD4+ T cells from PBMCs. Source of these receptors: a young man in good health. Some clones in this sample may be carry-over from other donors' samples. CDR3s include the opening cysteine and the closing phenylalanine or tryptophan. Fields, in order: D gene, clone size, V gene, J gene, CDR3 protein, CDR3 DNA. The D gene is left open where the match is weak. Clone size is not always given. Where it is, it says once, few, many or a class for expanded clones.

NA	once	TRBV28	TRBJ2-7	CASIGHPYEQYF	TGTGCCAGCATCGGACACCCCTACGAGCAGTACTTC
NA	NA	TRBV7-8	TRBJ2-5	CASGGTAQETQYF	TGTGCCAGCGGGGGGACAGCCCAAGAGACCCAGTACTTC
TRBD2	NA	TRBV5-4	TRBJ2-7	CASSLGGLPTYEQYF	TGTGCCAGCAGCTTGGGGGGACTACCGACCTACGAGCAGTACTTC
NA	NA	TRBV6-1	TRBJ1-3	CASSLVSGNTIYF	TGTGCCAGCAGTCTGGTTTCCGGAAACACCATATATTTT
TRBD2	NA	TRBV5-1	TRBJ2-7	CASSLGLAVGGYEQYF	TGCGCCAGCAGCTTGGGACTAGCGGTTGGCGGGTACGAGCAGTACTTC
TRBD2	NA	TRBV14	TRBJ2-3	CASSQVLGREVGKDTQYF	TGTGCCAGCAGCCAAGTCTTGGGGCGGGAGGTGGGGAAAGATACGCAGTATTTT
NA	NA	TRBV1	TRBJ2-4	CTSSQCGTPKGAKNIQYF	TGCACCAGCAGCCAATGCGGGACGCCCAAAGGGGCCAAAAACATTCAGTACTTC
TRBD1	NA	TRBV9	TRBJ2-3	CASSERTGRDTQYF	TGTGCCAGCAGCGAGCGGACAGGGAGGGATACGCAGTATTTT
TRBD1	NA	TRBV9	TRBJ1-5	CASSVVGQGNQPQHF	TGTGCCAGCAGCGTAGTCGGACAGGGCAATCAGCCCCAGCATTTT
NA	NA	TRBV18	TRBJ2-1	CASSQHQRETVNEQFF	TGTGCCAGCTCACAACACCAGCGTGAGACGGTAAATGAGCAGTTCTTC
TRBD2	NA	TRBV9	TRBJ2-3	CASSPDGGRRTDTQYF	TGTGCCAGCAGCCCCGACGGCGGGAGGCGCACAGATACGCAGTATTTT
NA	NA	TRBV5-1	TRBJ1-1	CASSFGEGWNTEAFF	TGCGCCAGCAGCTTTGGTGAGGGTTGGAACACTGAAGCTTTCTTT
TRBD2	NA	TRBV28	TRBJ2-1	CASRTPSGIWNEQFF	TGTGCCAGCAGGACCCCTAGCGGGATTTGGAATGAGCAGTTCTTC
TRBD2	NA	TRBV5-1	TRBJ2-7	CASSFLAGGGYEQYF	TGCGCCAGCAGCTTTCTAGCGGGAGGAGGGTACGAGCAGTACTTC
NA	NA	TRBV30	TRBJ2-7	CAWSPHGRVYEQYF	TGTGCCTGGAGCCCCCATGGCAGGGTCTACGAGCAGTACTTC
TRBD1	NA	TRBV6-5	TRBJ1-2	CASRAPGQGGYTF	TGTGCCAGCAGAGCTCCGGGACAGGGAGGCTACACCTTC
NA	NA	TRBV5-4	TRBJ1-2	CASSLSWGGSSKLTF	TGTGCCAGCAGCTTGAGTTGGGGGGGTAGTTCGAAGCTCACCTTC
TRBD2	NA	TRBV18	TRBJ2-1	CASSPGTSGRGNEQFF	TGTGCCAGCTCACCAGGGACTAGCGGGAGGGGGAATGAGCAGTTCTTC
NA	NA	TRBV28	TRBJ1-2	CASGGYGYTF	TGTGCCAGCGGAGGATATGGCTACACCTTC
NA	NA	TRBV4-3	TRBJ1-3	CASSPGGSGNTIYF	TGCGCCAGCAGCCCCGGGGGGTCTGGAAACACCATATATTTT
NA	NA	TRBV7-9	TRBJ2-1	CASSPEAEQFF	TGTGCCAGCAGCCCAGAGGCTGAGCAGTTCTTC
TRBD2	NA	TRBV7-2	TRBJ2-2	CASSLSLAGGTGELFF	TGTGCCAGCAGCTTATCGCTAGCGGGAGGCACCGGGGAGCTGTTTTTT
NA	few	TRBV5-1	TRBJ1-1	CASSSGGYGTEAFF	TGCGCCAGCAGCTCCGGTGGGTACGGAACTGAAGCTTTCTTT
TRBD1	NA	TRBV28	TRBJ2-2	CASSSPGTGSSRELFF	TGTGCCAGCAGCTCCCCCGGGACAGGGAGCTCAAGGGAGCTGTTTTTT
TRBD2	NA	TRBV4-1	TRBJ2-1	CASSQLGGRVSEQFF	TGCGCCAGCAGCCAATTGGGCGGGAGGGTGAGTGAGCAGTTCTTC
NA	once	TRBV14	TRBJ2-5	CASSQLRGAGQMETQYF	TGTGCCAGCAGCCAACTACGGGGGGCTGGGCAGATGGAGACCCAGTACTTC
TRBD2	NA	TRBV5-1	TRBJ2-2	CASSQGLAGGIGELFF	TGCGCCAGCAGCCAGGGACTAGCGGGAGGGATCGGGGAGCTGTTTTTT
TRBD1	NA	TRBV5-6	TRBJ2-2	CASSPGTGDTGELFF	TGTGCCAGCAGTCCCGGGACAGGCGACACCGGGGAGCTGTTTTTT
NA	NA	TRBV2	TRBJ1-3	CASSEAKPGPSNTIYF	TGTGCCAGCAGTGAAGCGAAACCCGGGCCTTCAAACACCATATATTTT
NA	NA	TRBV7-9	TRBJ2-5	CASSFLSETQYF	TGTGCCAGCAGCTTCCTTTCGGAGACCCAGTACTTC
TRBD1	NA	TRBV6-1	TRBJ1-2	CASSEGQGGSYGYTF	TGTGCCAGCAGTGAGGGACAGGGCGGGAGCTATGGCTACACCTTC
NA	NA	TRBV4-2	TRBJ2-6	CASSQDIGANVLTF	TGTGCCAGCAGCCAAGATATCGGGGCCAACGTCCTGACTTTC
TRBD2	NA	TRBV5-4	TRBJ2-3	CASSREGLYTDTQYF	TGTGCCAGCAGCAGGGAGGGACTCTACACAGATACGCAGTATTTT
NA	NA	TRBV6-5	TRBJ2-5	CASKEIGETQYF	TGTGCCAGCAAGGAGATCGGAGAGACCCAGTACTTC
TRBD1	NA	TRBV5-1	TRBJ2-1	CASSPDRGHEQFF	TGCGCCAGCAGCCCGGACAGGGGGCATGAGCAGTTCTTC
NA	NA	TRBV30	TRBJ2-5	CAWSGRRTSHSQETQYF	TGTGCCTGGAGTGGGCGAAGGACCTCGCACTCCCAAGAGACCCAGTACTTC
NA	NA	TRBV5-1	TRBJ1-1	CASSLGFIGGYTEAFF	TGCGCCAGCAGCTTAGGGTTCATTGGTGGGTACACTGAAGCTTTCTTT
NA	NA	TRBV5-8	TRBJ2-1	CASSFQVTGDEQFF	TGTGCCAGCAGCTTTCAGGTCACTGGGGATGAGCAGTTCTTC
TRBD1	NA	TRBV2	TRBJ2-3	CASSSGTGGRGTQYF	TGTGCCAGCAGCTCGGGGACAGGGGGCCGAGGTACGCAGTATTTT
NA	NA	TRBV7-9	TRBJ1-1	CASSFTGYTEAFF	TGTGCCAGCAGCTTTACAGGGTACACTGAAGCTTTCTTT
NA	NA	TRBV28	TRBJ2-5	CASSQGGWAVQETQYF	TGTGCCAGCAGCCAAGGGGGTTGGGCAGTCCAAGAGACCCAGTACTTC
NA	NA	TRBV25-1	TRBJ1-2	CASSEGTGFGGYTF	TGTGCCAGCAGTGAGGGAACAGGGTTTGGAGGCTACACCTTC
NA	NA	TRBV28	TRBJ1-3	CASYWAAGNTIYF	TGTGCCAGCTACTGGGCCGCCGGAAACACCATATATTTT
TRBD1	NA	TRBV5-1	TRBJ1-4	CASRLQGGENEKLFF	TGCGCCAGCAGGCTTCAGGGGGGCGAGAATGAAAAACTGTTTTTT
NA	NA	TRBV18	TRBJ1-1	CASSPRDASRSEAFF	TGTGCCAGCTCACCTAGGGATGCTTCCAGGTCTGAAGCTTTCTTT